The rows below give T cell receptor beta chains drawn from one sample of a study of blood T cell repertoires in COVID-19. Repertoires were generated with immunoSEQ multiplex PCR, while TCRdb's copy carries only in-frame clones and drops some. The table lists 150,000 to 200,000 clones, approximately 85% of them singletons. The sample comprised peripheral blood. These receptor sequences come from a man at least 80 years old with COVID-19, enrolled during active disease. The CDR3 runs from the conserved cysteine through the conserved F or W. Each record gives: D gene, J gene, clone size, V gene, CDR3 protein, CDR3 DNA. The D gene is left open where the match is weak. The listing skips clone size in some rows; elsewhere it reads once, few, many or a size class.

TRBD1 | TRBJ1-1 | - | TRBV5-8 | CASSLGQGGPTEAFF | TGTGCCAGCAGCCTCGGACAGGGGGGCCCCACTGAAGCTTTCTTT
- | TRBJ1-5 | - | TRBV7-2 | CASSLWAGDQPQHF | TGTGCCAGCAGCTTATGGGCGGGGGATCAGCCCCAGCATTTT
- | TRBJ1-6 | - | TRBV6-5 | CASSYSGLRDNSPLHF | TGTGCCAGCAGTTATTCAGGGCTTCGAGATAATTCACCCCTCCACTTT
- | TRBJ1-2 | - | TRBV28 | CASTLAGYGYTF | TGTGCCAGCACTCTCGCGGGGTATGGCTACACCTTC
- | TRBJ2-2 | - | TRBV6-7 | CASSYHLTGRNTGELFF | TGTGCCAGCAGTTACCACCTAACAGGGAGGAACACCGGGGAGCTGTTTTTT
- | TRBJ1-1 | - | TRBV29-1 | CSTFPLGTEAFF | TGCAGCACCTTCCCCCTCGGTACTGAAGCTTTCTTT
TRBD2 | TRBJ2-3 | - | TRBV7-8 | CASSLTSGGRGTDTQYF | TGTGCCAGCAGCTTAACTAGCGGGGGCCGGGGCACAGATACGCAGTATTTT
TRBD1 | TRBJ1-5 | - | TRBV19 | CASRTGGTQPQHF | TGTGCCAGCCGAACAGGGGGCACTCAGCCCCAGCATTTT
TRBD1 | TRBJ1-6 | - | TRBV2 | CASSRDRGTSPLHF | TGTGCCAGCAGTCGGGACAGGGGAACTTCACCCCTCCACTTT
- | TRBJ1-1 | - | TRBV1 | CTSSRGPLKRVNTEAFF | TGCACCAGCAGCCGCGGGCCCCTCAAACGGGTGAACACTGAAGCTTTCTTT
- | TRBJ1-3 | once | TRBV19 | CASSIGSRAAGNTIYF | TGTGCCAGTAGTATAGGGTCCAGGGCAGCTGGAAACACCATATATTTT
TRBD1 | TRBJ1-1 | - | TRBV11-3 | CASSPDRGQTEAFF | TGTGCCAGCAGCCCGGACAGGGGCCAAACTGAAGCTTTCTTT
TRBD1 | TRBJ2-3 | - | TRBV5-5 | CASSAFGQGAWTDTQYF | TGTGCCAGCAGCGCGTTCGGACAGGGGGCTTGGACAGATACGCAGTATTTT
- | TRBJ1-4 | - | TRBV7-9 | CASSLRLSGGGEKLFF | TGTGCCAGCAGCTTAAGGTTGTCGGGGGGAGGTGAAAAACTGTTTTTT
- | TRBJ2-7 | once | TRBV3-1/TRBV3-2 | CASSPGGYEQYF | TGTGCCAGCAGCCCTGGGGGGTACGAGCAGTACTTC
TRBD1 | TRBJ1-2 | - | TRBV6-1 | CASSVTPGQPDYGGGYTF | TGTGCCAGCAGTGTCACACCGGGACAGCCAGACTATGGAGGAGGCTACACCTTC
TRBD1 | TRBJ2-2 | - | TRBV5-4 | CASRRFGTGGSGELFF | TGTGCCAGCCGCCGTTTTGGGACAGGGGGCTCCGGGGAGCTGTTTTTT
TRBD1 | TRBJ1-2 | - | TRBV5-4 | CASSGTGNYGYTF | TGTGCCAGCAGCGGGACAGGGAACTATGGCTACACCTTC
TRBD1 | TRBJ1-1 | few | TRBV29-1 | CSVEDTQTGFSEAFF | TGCAGCGTTGAAGATACTCAGACAGGGTTCTCCGAAGCTTTCTTT
TRBD1 | TRBJ2-2 | - | TRBV18 | CASSLRQGASGELFF | TGTGCCAGCTCCTTACGACAGGGGGCGTCCGGGGAGCTGTTTTTT
TRBD2 | TRBJ2-5 | - | TRBV12-5 | CASGLVLGLAPETQYF | TGTGCTAGTGGTTTGGTACTCGGACTAGCGCCTGAGACCCAGTACTTC
- | TRBJ1-1 | - | TRBV11-1 | CASRTDRNTEAFF | TGTGCCAGCAGAACTGACAGGAACACTGAAGCTTTCTTT
- | TRBJ1-1 | - | TRBV7-2 | CASTGGVGTEAFF | TGTGCCAGTACGGGGGGCGTGGGCACTGAAGCTTTCTTT
TRBD1 | TRBJ1-1 | - | TRBV6-5 | CATMGQTNTEAFF | TGTGCCACCATGGGACAGACGAACACTGAAGCTTTCTTT
- | TRBJ1-2 | - | TRBV5-1 | CASSLGVGTTYGYTF | TGCGCCAGCAGCTTGGGAGTCGGGACAACCTATGGCTACACCTTC
TRBD2 | TRBJ2-7 | - | TRBV5-1 | CASSFVAGGPGEQYF | TGCGCCAGCAGCTTCGTAGCGGGGGGGCCGGGCGAGCAGTACTTC
TRBD1 | TRBJ1-1 | - | TRBV5-4 | CASSLGQGAGEAFF | TGTGCCAGCAGCTTGGGCCAGGGGGCGGGTGAAGCTTTCTTT
- | TRBJ1-1 | many | TRBV7-9 | CASSAPGGTSGAFF | TGTGCCAGCAGCGCCCCCGGAGGGACCAGCGGAGCTTTCTTT
- | TRBJ2-5 | - | TRBV12-3/TRBV12-4 | CASSQGPGPTQYF | TGTGCCAGCAGCCAGGGTCCCGGCCCGACCCAGTACTTC
TRBD1 | TRBJ2-3 | - | TRBV4-1 | CASSPRQGKSTDTQYF | TGCGCCAGCAGCCCTAGACAGGGAAAAAGCACAGATACGCAGTATTTT
TRBD1 | TRBJ1-2 | - | TRBV5-1 | CASSLGTGESGYTF | TGCGCCAGCAGCTTAGGGACAGGGGAGAGCGGCTACACCTTC
- | TRBJ2-3 | - | TRBV9 | CASSVAGSTDTQYF | TGTGCCAGCAGCGTGGCGGGGAGCACAGATACGCAGTATTTT
TRBD1 | TRBJ1-4 | - | TRBV18 | CASSSGQQLTTNEKLFF | TGTGCCAGCTCATCGGGACAGCAACTTACAACTAATGAAAAACTGTTTTTT
- | TRBJ2-2 | - | TRBV3-1/TRBV3-2 | CASSPDPTPPGTGELFF | TGTGCCAGCAGCCCCGATCCAACCCCCCCGGGCACCGGGGAGCTGTTTTTT
- | TRBJ1-5 | - | TRBV9 | CASSVSGGNQPQHF | TGTGCCAGCAGCGTATCCGGGGGCAATCAGCCCCAGCATTTT
- | TRBJ1-2 | - | TRBV4-2 | CASSQARVDNYGYTF | TGTGCCAGCAGCCAAGCCAGGGTCGATAACTATGGCTACACCTTC
TRBD1 | TRBJ1-5 | - | TRBV19 | CASSKGARNQPQHF | TGTGCCAGTAGCAAGGGGGCTCGGAATCAGCCCCAGCATTTT
- | TRBJ1-5 | - | TRBV2 | CASSRRGVHQPQHF | TGTGCCAGCAGTCGGCGGGGGGTACATCAGCCCCAGCATTTT
- | TRBJ2-7 | - | TRBV19 | CASTKFGGKGYEQYF | TGTGCCAGTACCAAATTTGGGGGGAAAGGCTACGAGCAGTACTTC
TRBD2 | TRBJ2-5 | - | TRBV9 | CASSVNKRGGLETQYF | TGTGCCAGCAGCGTAAATAAGCGGGGGGGCCTGGAGACCCAGTACTTC
- | TRBJ1-4 | few | TRBV12-5 | CASGTTGIEKLFF | TGTGCTAGTGGAACTACAGGGATCGAAAAACTGTTTTTT
TRBD1 | TRBJ1-5 | - | TRBV30 | CACIGLRDSLSMGNQPQHF | TGTGCCTGTATTGGGCTCCGGGACAGTCTTTCTATGGGCAATCAGCCCCAGCATTTT
- | TRBJ1-5 | - | TRBV2 | CASSGDGAQPQHF | TGTGCCAGCAGTGGAGACGGAGCCCAGCCCCAGCATTTT
- | TRBJ1-1 | - | TRBV14 | CASSLPRYGDTEAFF | TGTGCCAGCAGCCTCCCAAGGTACGGAGACACTGAAGCTTTCTTT
TRBD1 | TRBJ1-4 | - | TRBV7-3 | CASSLKHLGTASANEKLFF | TGTGCCAGCAGCTTAAAACATTTAGGGACAGCGTCGGCTAATGAAAAACTGTTTTTT
- | TRBJ1-2 | - | TRBV19 | CATTQGKSGYGYTF | TGTGCCACTACCCAGGGAAAATCAGGCTATGGCTACACCTTC
TRBD1 | TRBJ1-3 | - | TRBV9 | CASSVAGIQGDTIYF | TGTGCCAGCAGCGTAGCCGGCATTCAGGGGGACACCATATATTTT
- | TRBJ2-7 | - | TRBV11-2 | CASSFLISGSSYEQYF | TGTGCCAGCAGCTTTTTAATATCGGGGAGCTCCTACGAGCAGTACTTC
TRBD1 | TRBJ1-3 | - | TRBV7-2 | CASTRTGEGSGNTIYF | TGTGCCAGCACCCGGACAGGCGAGGGCAGTGGAAACACCATATATTTT
TRBD1 | TRBJ1-4 | - | TRBV29-1 | CSGGQGAGEKLFF | TGCAGCGGCGGACAGGGGGCGGGTGAAAAACTGTTTTTT
- | TRBJ1-1 | - | TRBV16 | CASSQQGTPAEAFF | TGTGCCAGCAGCCAACAGGGGACGCCCGCTGAAGCTTTCTTT
TRBD1 | TRBJ1-1 | - | TRBV15 | CATSGRDRVRTEAFF | TGTGCCACCAGCGGAAGGGACAGGGTCAGGACTGAAGCTTTCTTT
- | TRBJ2-7 | - | TRBV6-5 | CASSSNLVTGFYEQYF | TGTGCCAGCAGTTCTAACCTCGTCACGGGGTTCTACGAGCAGTACTTC